These 27 T cell receptor beta chains share one sample of origin, sequenced in a study of blood T cells in healthy people across ages. Primed by a sample-barcoded 5' primer and a J-beta primer mix, a second PCR proceeded for 7 to 11 cycles. TCRdb ran MiXCR on the 5' RACE reads and lists one entry per CDR3 protein. This table has around 1.5 million distinct CDR3 sequences, around 59% appearing once. The sequencing sample was made of blood. These receptors were obtained from a young man in good health.

V is TRBV18 and J is TRBJ1-1; TRBD1 might be the D (5 bases). Trimming removed 4 bases from V and 6 bases from J, with 12 bases in between. The CDR3 extends over 13 amino acids. Germline-derived CDR1 and CDR2 are KGHSH and LQKENI. The CDR3 spells CASSRAGKAEAFF. The CDR3 DNA sequence: TGTGCCAGCTCACGCGCAGGGAAGGCTGAAGCTTTCTTT.

The chain is built from TRBV20-1 and TRBJ2-3; 7 nucleotides agree with TRBD2. Germline assignment: CDR1 DFQATT and CDR2 SNEGSKA (reference sequence). V was clipped by 6 bases and J by 5 bases; unmatched bases: 17. The CDR3 contains 16 residues. The CDR3 here is CSAKEGFERGVDTQYF. The CDR3 region has the DNA TGCAGTGCGAAGGAGGGTTTCGAGCGGGGAGTAGATACGCAGTATTTT.

J is TRBJ2-4 and V is TRBV21-1. TRBV21-1 represents a pseudogene. The CDR3 consists of 9 residues. The CDR3 nucleotides are TGTGCCAGTCGGCAGGCGAAGTACTTC. It specifies CASRQAKYF.

This clonotype was seen more than once but under ten times. This chain joins TRBV10-3 and TRBJ2-3; 16 nucleotides match TRBD2. Germline V CDR1 and CDR2: ENHRY, SYGVKD. V shed 2 bases and J 0 bases; nucleotides not matched to a gene: 8. This CDR3 is 20 amino acids long. The chain's CDR3 is CAISEPTGTSGGDSTDTQYF. The CDR3 coding sequence is TGTGCCATCAGTGAGCCGACCGGGACTAGCGGGGGGGATAGCACAGATACGCAGTATTTT.

The rearrangement links TRBV6-5 to TRBJ1-2; the match to TRBD1 covers 12 bases. There are 14 residues in the CDR3. The V gene's germline CDR1 is MNHEY and CDR2 SVGAGI. The V segment lost 2 bases and the J segment 12 bases; nucleotides outside the gene matches: 7. The DNA of the CDR3 is TGTGCCAGCAGTTACGCCCCGGGACAGGGGGCGAACACCTTC. It encodes CASSYAPGQGANTF.

There are a few counts of this clonotype. The chain joins TRBV2 to TRBJ1-6, with 7 bases matching TRBD1. This CDR3 is built from 14 residues. Trimming cost V 3 bases and J 8 bases; bases outside gene matches: 4. CDR1 SNHLY and CDR2 FYNNEI come from the germline V gene. The DNA for the CDR3 is TGTGCCAGCAGTGACCGGACAGGCCATTCACCCCTCCACTTT. Its translation is CASSDRTGHSPLHF.

This sequence joins TRBV12-5 and TRBJ2-5; D unresolved. The J call may be faulty, since TRBJ2-7 better matches the DNA end. CDR3 length: 15 amino acids. Germline loops: CDR1 LGHNT, CDR2 FRNRAP. CDR3 sequence reads: CASGLGRMEWNEQYF. The CDR3 region has the DNA TGTGCTAGTGGTTTGGGACGGATGGAGTGGAACGAGCAGTACTTC.

In its sample, this clonotype was seen a few times. The chain is built from TRBV7-2 and TRBJ2-1; 11 nucleotides align to TRBD2. The V gene end was trimmed by 0 bases and the J gene end by 6 bases; junction bases not matched to a gene: 1. Germline assignment: CDR1 SGHTA and CDR2 FQGNSA. The CDR3 is 15 residues long. Here the CDR3 DNA reads TGTGCCAGCAGCTTAGCCGGGACTAGCGGCAATGAGCAGTTCTTC. This encodes CASSLAGTSGNEQFF.

This clonotype turned up a few times. This sequence joins TRBV4-3 and TRBJ2-7; TRBD2 might be the D (6 bases). CDR1 is LGHNA and CDR2 is YSLEER in the germline V gene. The CDR3 runs 13 residues. V shed 5 bases and J shed 5 bases, with 13 bases lying between them. This CDR3 is CASSYLRGNEQYF. The CDR3 DNA reads as TGCGCCAGCAGCTACCTACGGGGGAACGAGCAGTACTTC.

In nucleotides, the CDR3 is TGTGCCAGCAGTGAATGGGACGGAGGCTACGAGCAGTACTTC. Translated, it gives CASSEWDGGYEQYF. The chain combines TRBV6-1 with TRBJ2-5; D tentatively fits TRBD1 or TRBD2 (5 bases each). TRBJ2-7 explains the end of the DNA better; the J call may be wrong. CDR1 is MNHNS and CDR2 is SASEGT in the germline V gene. CDR3 length equals 14 residues.

This chain's CDR3 is CASSLGGPSTF. For the CDR3, the DNA is TGTGCCAGCAGCTTGGGGGGACCAAGCACCTTC. V is TRBV5-6 and J is TRBJ1-2; maybe TRBD1 (5 bases). Germline values: CDR1 SGHDT, CDR2 YYEEEE. Trimming took 0 bases from V and 13 from J, leaving 10 bases between them. This CDR3 spans 11 amino acids.

Ten or more counts support this clonotype. The chain is built from TRBV29-1 and TRBJ2-5; a weak D match, TRBD2 (6 bases). Trimming left V 7 bases short and J 2 bases short, with 14 bases between. The CDR3 is 13 residues long. Germline loops: CDR1 SQVTM, CDR2 ANQGSEA. This CDR3 reads CSAGTLLQETQYF. The DNA of the CDR3 is TGCAGCGCCGGGACTCTTTTGCAAGAGACCCAGTACTTC.

This chain joins TRBV12-3 or TRBV12-4 and TRBJ2-1; D could derive from TRBD1 or TRBD2 (5 bases each). CDR3 length equals 14 residues. V was pared by 8 bases and J by 0 bases, with 11 bases between. The CDR3 reads CASGGTASYNEQFF. CDR3 nucleotide sequence: TGTGCCAGCGGGGGAACAGCCTCCTACAATGAGCAGTTCTTC.

This clonotype was found once. The chain carries TRBV3-1 and TRBJ2-5, with 7 bases lining up with TRBD1. This CDR3 is 16 amino acids long. The V gene end was trimmed by 2 bases and the J gene end by 1 base; junction bases not matched to a gene: 7. The germline V gene encodes CDR1 LGHDT and CDR2 YNNKEL (reference sequence). The CDR3 sequence is CASSQPGQSLQETQYF. The CDR3 DNA reads TGTGCCAGCAGCCAACCGGGACAGAGCCTCCAAGAGACCCAGTACTTC.

This clonotype has just one count. This may stem from a read error, because a much larger clone lies one nucleotide away. The V gene is TRBV29-1, the J gene TRBJ2-4; 11 bases are shared with TRBD2. Trimming cost V 4 bases and J 3 bases; bases outside gene matches: 11. CDR3 length equals 17 residues. Per germline, CDR1 SQVTM and CDR2 ANQGSEA. The CDR3 is CSVVAGGPLEGKNIQYF. Written as DNA, the CDR3 is TGCAGCGTTGTAGCGGGAGGGCCTTTGGAGGGCAAAAACATTCAGTACTTC.

V and J are TRBV11-2 and TRBJ1-2; TRBD1 matches at 10 bases. Germline CDR1 reads SGHAT; CDR2 reads FQNNGV. The ends lost 5 bases at V and 6 bases at J; junction bases unmatched: 12. The CDR3 covers 16 residues. In DNA, the CDR3 is TGTGCCAGCAGCGCCGGAAGGACAGGGGGTATCGATGGCTACACCTTC. Encoded protein: CASSAGRTGGIDGYTF.

The chain couples TRBV6-6 to TRBJ2-5; 7 positions agree with TRBD1. CDR1 MNHNY and CDR2 SVGAGI come from the germline V gene (reference sequence). The CDR3 is 15 amino acids. The junction had 11 bases not matched to a gene; V was cut back by 6 bases and J by 4 bases. CDR3 loop: CASSRSPTGVETQYF. In nucleotides, the CDR3 is TGTGCCAGCAGCCGATCCCCAACAGGGGTAGAGACCCAGTACTTC.

CDR3 protein: CSARVKRDRVFNEQYF. DNA of the CDR3: TGCAGTGCTAGAGTAAAACGGGACAGGGTCTTCAACGAGCAGTACTTC. The J gene is TRBJ2-5, the V gene TRBV20-1; 9 nucleotides align to TRBD1. The J call could be wrong; TRBJ2-7 is a better fit for the DNA end. CDR3 size: 16 residues. Germline CDR1 and CDR2: DFQATT and SNEGSKA (reference sequence).

This clonotype was found a few times. V usage is TRBV29-1 and J usage is TRBJ2-1; 9 positions agree with TRBD1. The germline V gene encodes CDR1 SQVTM and CDR2 ANQGSEA. The junction had 9 bases not matched to a gene; V was cut back by 6 bases and J by 6 bases. The CDR3 covers 14 residues. CDR3 protein: CSVPGQGSLNEQFF. CDR3 in DNA: TGCAGCGTACCGGGACAGGGATCACTCAATGAGCAGTTCTTC.

The genes are TRBV30 and TRBJ1-4; no definite D call. Germline V gene lookup returns CDR1 GTSNPN and CDR2 SVGIG (reference sequence). Trimming removed 2 bases from V and 5 bases from J, with 6 bases in between. The CDR3 covers 12 residues. DNA of the CDR3: TGTGCCTGGAGTCCCCAAAATGAAAAACTGTTTTTT. This codes for CAWSPQNEKLFF.

This clonotype was seen a single time. The chain employs TRBV13 and TRBJ2-4, with TRBD2 matching 7 bases. CDR1 PRHDT and CDR2 FYEKMQ come from the germline V gene (reference sequence). The V segment lost 1 base and the J segment 0 bases; nucleotides outside the gene matches: 9. The CDR3 is 18 amino acids. The CDR3 sequence is CASSLVAGGKLAKNIQYF. The CDR3 DNA reads TGTGCCAGCAGCTTAGTGGCCGGGGGGAAACTAGCCAAAAACATTCAGTACTTC.

This clonotype turned up a few times. V and J are TRBV15 and TRBJ2-3, with D perhaps TRBD2 (5 bases). The germline CDR1 and CDR2 sequences are LNHNV and YYDKDF (reference sequence). The CDR3 length is 13 residues. Trimming removed 5 bases at V and 4 bases at J, with 10 bases between. CDR3 protein: CATSLPGADTQYF. Written as DNA, the CDR3 is TGTGCCACCAGCCTCCCCGGGGCAGATACGCAGTATTTT.

The V call is TRBV9, the J call TRBJ2-1, with D perhaps matching TRBD2 (6 bases). The V gene lost 3 bases and the J gene lost 10 bases, with 17 bases spanning the gap. Germline CDR1 reads SGDLS; CDR2 reads YYNGEE. The CDR3 runs to 14 residues. The chain's CDR3 is CASSAPGTRQEQFF. The CDR3 DNA reads TGTGCCAGCAGCGCCCCCGGGACTCGCCAAGAGCAGTTCTTC.

This clonotype was counted only a few times. V usage is TRBV7-9 and J usage is TRBJ2-2; no definite D call. The ends were cut back, 2 bases at V and 1 base at J, with 11 bases in the middle. This CDR3 is built from 16 residues. Germline lookup yields CDR1 SEHNR and CDR2 FQNEAQ (reference sequence). The CDR3 spells CASSLIVGMNTGELFF. The CDR3 DNA sequence: TGTGCCAGCAGCTTAATTGTGGGGATGAACACCGGGGAGCTGTTTTTT.

The CDR3 coding sequence is TGTGCCAGCAGCCAAGAAAGTGGTCTAGTATACAATGAGCAGTTCTTC. Its translation is CASSQESGLVYNEQFF. This rearrangement joins TRBV4-2 to TRBJ2-1; D is undetermined. There are 16 residues in the CDR3. The germline V gene has CDR1 LGHNA and CDR2 YNFKEQ. V dropped 0 bases and J dropped 4 bases, with 13 bases sitting between them.

The chain carries TRBV20-1 and TRBJ2-3, with D perhaps being TRBD1 or TRBD2 (5 bases each). The CDR3 extends over 14 amino acids. Per the germline V gene, CDR1 is DFQATT and CDR2 is SNEGSKA (reference sequence). V was trimmed by 7 bases and J by 3 bases, leaving 17 bases between them. The CDR3 is CSGEGVRGTDTQYF. The CDR3 nucleotides read TGCAGTGGGGAAGGGGTCCGCGGGACAGATACGCAGTATTTT.

V usage is TRBV4-2 and J usage is TRBJ2-2, with D possibly being TRBD2 (6 bases). Deletions cut 4 bases from V and 6 bases from J, with 15 bases between. The CDR3 contains 15 residues. CDR1 LGHNA and CDR2 YNFKEQ come from the germline V gene. The CDR3: CASSPITGGPGELFF. For the CDR3, the DNA is TGTGCCAGCAGCCCTATCACCGGGGGTCCCGGGGAGCTGTTTTTT.